This T cell receptor (beta chain) is from a study of T-cell memory formation after mild COVID-19. TCRdb used MiXCR to reprocess the 5' RACE reads, holding one entry per CDR3 protein. The table shows 400,000 to 500,000 distinct CDR3 sequences, with roughly 20% occurring only once. The CDR3 length is 15 residues. Germline V lookup: CDR1 MNHEY, CDR2 SVGEGT. V lost 5 bases, J lost 8 bases, and 19 bases lay in between. The clonotype was recovered from an adult woman who had mild COVID-19 (a few samples of this study predate the infection). Cell type and time point are not known. This chain uses TRBV6-2 or TRBV6-3 with TRBJ2-1; D possibly matches TRBD1 or TRBD2 (5 bases each). The sequenced material came from PBMCs or a T cell subset sorted from them (not recorded which). The CDR3: CASSQPGRSLHEQFF. The CDR3 DNA reads as TGTGCCAGCAGTCAACCGGGACGCAGCCTCCATGAGCAGTTCTTC.